These 3 T cell receptor beta chains were sequenced from one sample in a study of blood T cell repertoires in COVID-19. The assay was immunoSEQ multiplex PCR, and TCRdb's table has in-frame clones only and misses some. The sample includes around 180,000 clones, around 85% seen only once; the top ten take roughly 20%. What was sequenced was peripheral blood. These TCRs come from a man in his 70s with active or convalescent COVID-19.

The J gene is TRBJ1-3, the V gene TRBV27, with D perhaps matching TRBD1 (6 bases). V was pared by 5 bases and J by 0 bases, with 14 bases between. The V gene's germline CDR1 is MNHEY and CDR2 SMNVEV (reference sequence). CDR3 length: 16 residues. This CDR3 is CASSPYRASSGNTIYF. CDR3 in DNA: TGTGCCAGCAGTCCATACAGGGCGAGCTCTGGAAACACCATATATTTT.

As DNA, the CDR3 is TGTGCCAGCAGCTTAGTCGGGAGGGGTACTGAAGCTTTCTTT. Translated: CASSLVGRGTEAFF. This chain joins TRBV5-4 and TRBJ1-1; D perhaps matches TRBD1 (5 bases). Germline-derived CDR1 and CDR2 are SGHNT and YYREEE (reference sequence). Between the trimmed V and J ends, which lost 2 bases and 5 bases, there was a span of 13 bases. The CDR3 has 14 residues. Full variable domain (remainder filled in from reference TRBV5-4 and TRBJ1-1): ETGVTQSPTHLIKTRGQQVTLRCSSQSGHNTVSWYQQALGQGPQFIFQYYREEENGRGNFPPRFSGLQFPNYSSELNVNALELDDSALYLCASSLVGRGTEAFFGQGTRLTVV.

V is TRBV5-4 and J is TRBJ2-1, with 11 positions matching TRBD2. The CDR3 contains 17 residues. V dropped 3 bases and J dropped 6; count of bases not matched to a gene: 11. Germline V gene lookup returns CDR1 SGHNT and CDR2 YYREEE (reference sequence). The CDR3 bases are TGTGCCAGCAGCTGGCCGCAGGGACTAGCGGAGGGCAATGAGCAGTTCTTC. Amino acid sequence: CASSWPQGLAEGNEQFF.